This is a list of T cell receptor beta chains from one sample in a study of shared clonotypes between healthy human individuals. The repertoire was sequenced with immunoSEQ multiplex PCR; TCRdb's copy has only in-frame clones and lacks some. This table holds millions of clones, roughly 91% found once. Sequencing input: naive CD8+ T cells from PBMCs. The receptors stem from a man younger than 35 in good health. Some clones in this sample may be carry-over from other donors' samples. The CDR3 runs from the conserved cysteine through the conserved F or W. A D gene is named only where the DNA matches it firmly. The size field is filled for only some rows; it gives once, few, many or a size class.

TRBJ2-1 | - | - | TRBV28 | TGTGCCAGCAGTTCAACCACAAAGTCCGACGTCTACAATGAGCAGTTCTTC | CASSSTTKSDVYNEQFF
TRBJ2-2 | - | - | TRBV30 | TGTGCCTGGAGTGTACAGACGAACACCGGGGAGCTGTTTTTT | CAWSVQTNTGELFF
TRBJ2-3 | - | once | TRBV9 | TGTGCCAGCACCCCAGCAGGGGTTGCAGATACGCAGTATTTT | CASTPAGVADTQYF
TRBJ2-5 | - | - | TRBV30 | TGTGCCTGGAGTGGCAGTCAGGGTTGGGAGACCCAGTACTTC | CAWSGSQGWETQYF
TRBJ1-1 | - | few | TRBV2 | TGTGCCAGAGGGGAGGACCTGAACACTGAAGCTTTCTTT | CARGEDLNTEAFF
TRBJ2-1 | - | - | TRBV2 | TGTGCCAGCAGTGTCTGGCTGGACAATGAGCAGTTCTTC | CASSVWLDNEQFF
TRBJ2-1 | TRBD2 | - | TRBV7-2 | TGTGCCAGCAGCTCCGGGGCTAGCGGGTTATCCTACAATGAGCAGTTCTTC | CASSSGASGLSYNEQFF
TRBJ2-7 | TRBD2 | - | TRBV7-8 | TGTGCCAGCAGCTGGGGGGGGGAGCGGGCCTACGAGCAGTACTTC | CASSWGGERAYEQYF
TRBJ2-7 | - | - | TRBV9 | TGTGCCAGCAGCCCGGGACCCCCGCAGGACGAGCAGTACTTC | CASSPGPPQDEQYF
TRBJ2-7 | TRBD2 | - | TRBV7-2 | TGTGCCAGCAGCTTCTTAGCGGGAGGGCCAATTGGGTACGAGCAGTACTTC | CASSFLAGGPIGYEQYF
TRBJ1-2 | - | - | TRBV4-2 | TGTGCCAGCAGCCAAGTTTCGGGGGATCTCTATGGCTACACCTTC | CASSQVSGDLYGYTF
TRBJ1-2 | TRBD1 | - | TRBV4-2 | TGTGCCAGCAGCCAAGTAAACAGGGGAACCGATGGCTACACCTTC | CASSQVNRGTDGYTF
TRBJ2-7 | - | - | TRBV28 | TGTGCCAGCACCCCGCTGGCCGCCTACGAGCAGTACTTC | CASTPLAAYEQYF
TRBJ2-7 | - | - | TRBV19 | TGTGCCAGTAGTATGGGGGCGCCCCATACCTACGAGCAGTACTTC | CASSMGAPHTYEQYF
TRBJ1-5 | - | - | TRBV10-1 | TGCGCCAGCAGTGGGTTTATGGGCGGGGGTCAGCCCCAGCATTTT | CASSGFMGGGQPQHF
TRBJ2-1 | TRBD2 | - | TRBV9 | TGTGCCAGCAGCGTAGCTACGAGGGGACTGGGGAGGGATGAGCAGTTCTTC | CASSVATRGLGRDEQFF
TRBJ1-2 | - | - | TRBV7-9 | TGTGCCAGCAGCTCCCCTGAGCAGGGTAGGAATGGCTACACCTTC | CASSSPEQGRNGYTF
TRBJ2-7 | - | - | TRBV6-5 | TGTGCCAGCAGTTATATGGTCGGGTCAGGCTACGAGCAGTACTTC | CASSYMVGSGYEQYF
TRBJ1-2 | - | - | TRBV19 | TGTGCCAGTAGTATAGTGGGACCCTATGGCTACACCTTC | CASSIVGPYGYTF
TRBJ2-7 | - | - | TRBV27 | TGTGCCAGCAGTGGGTCAGGAATTGCCTACGAGCAGTACTTC | CASSGSGIAYEQYF
TRBJ1-1 | - | - | TRBV13 | TGTGCCAGCAACCCCGACGGGATGAGGACTGAAGCTTTCTTT | CASNPDGMRTEAFF
TRBJ2-7 | - | - | TRBV9 | TGTGCCAGCAGCGTAGGCAGTGGTTCCTACGAGCAGTACTTC | CASSVGSGSYEQYF
TRBJ2-7 | TRBD1 | - | TRBV5-1 | TGCGCCAGCAGCCCCCGGACAGGGCTTAGAGAGCAGTACTTC | CASSPRTGLREQYF
TRBJ1-5 | - | - | TRBV27 | TGTGCCAGCAGTTTTCAAGGGTTAAATCAGCCCCAGCATTTT | CASSFQGLNQPQHF
TRBJ1-1 | - | - | TRBV6-5 | TGTGCCAGCAGAGCCGGGACAGAAGCTTTCTTT | CASRAGTEAFF
TRBJ1-3 | - | - | TRBV2 | TGTGCCAGCAGTGAGGGAGGACGCTCTGGAAACACCATATATTTT | CASSEGGRSGNTIYF
TRBJ2-1 | - | - | TRBV18 | TGTGCCAGCTCACCCTCGCGGACGGGGGAGCAGTTCTTC | CASSPSRTGEQFF
TRBJ1-5 | - | - | TRBV7-9 | TGTGCCAGCAGGGGACCGGTGGGGCCCCAGCATTTT | CASRGPVGPQHF
TRBJ2-7 | - | - | TRBV6-1 | TGTGCCAGCAGTGATGTGCGGGACTTCTACGAGCAGTACTTC | CASSDVRDFYEQYF
TRBJ2-1 | TRBD2 | - | TRBV6-6 | TGTGCCAGCAGTAACGAGACGCGGGAGGCCGGGTTCTTC | CASSNETREAGFF
TRBJ1-1 | - | - | TRBV5-4 | TGTGCCAGCAGCTTTGAAATCGTCGGTCCCCTGTACTTT | CASSFEIVGPLYF
TRBJ2-7 | - | - | TRBV7-8 | TGTGCCAGCAGCCCATCAGTGGAGGGTACCTCCTACGAGCAGTACTTC | CASSPSVEGTSYEQYF
TRBJ2-7 | TRBD1 | - | TRBV4-3 | TGCGCCAGCAGCCACGGGACAGGGGCCCTGTACGAGCAGTACTTC | CASSHGTGALYEQYF
TRBJ2-7 | - | - | TRBV19 | TGTGCCAGTAGTATTGAGGGAGGCTACGAGCAGTACTTC | CASSIEGGYEQYF
TRBJ2-6 | TRBD1 | - | TRBV5-1 | TGCGCCAGCAGCTCTGTCGGACAGGGCGGGCCTGGGGCCAACGTCCTGACTTTC | CASSSVGQGGPGANVLTF
TRBJ1-5 | TRBD1 | - | TRBV19 | TGTGCCAGTCACGGCAGGGGGAATCAGCCCCAGCATTTT | CASHGRGNQPQHF
TRBJ1-2 | TRBD1 | - | TRBV28 | TGTGCCAGCAGCAGGACAGGCCAAATGGGGAACTATGGCTACACCTTC | CASSRTGQMGNYGYTF
TRBJ1-1 | TRBD1 | - | TRBV5-6 | TGTGCCAGCAGCTTAAGGACAGGGCTGTCCACTGAAGCTTTCTTT | CASSLRTGLSTEAFF
TRBJ2-1 | TRBD2 | once | TRBV19 | TGTGCCAGTAGTTCCTCTCCCGTAGCGGGAGAATCCTACAATGAGCAGTTCTTC | CASSSSPVAGESYNEQFF
TRBJ2-1 | TRBD1 | - | TRBV27 | TGTGCCAACAGTTATCCGGGGACAGCGGTCAATGAGCAGTTCTTC | CANSYPGTAVNEQFF
TRBJ2-7 | TRBD2 | - | TRBV7-6 | TGTGCCAGCGGGTCGGGAGGCGCCTACGAGCAGTACTTC | CASGSGGAYEQYF
TRBJ2-7 | TRBD1 | - | TRBV28 | TGTGCCAGCAGTTTCTCAGGGGGCGAGCAGTACTTC | CASSFSGGEQYF
TRBJ2-7 | - | - | TRBV9 | TGTGCCAGCAGCGACCCCACAAACGAGCAGTACTTC | CASSDPTNEQYF
TRBJ2-3 | - | - | TRBV6-5 | TGTGCCAGCAGTTACTCTCTACAGGGCCCAGATACGCAGTATTTT | CASSYSLQGPDTQYF
TRBJ2-2 | - | - | TRBV9 | TGTGCCAGCAGCGCCTCTCCGGGGCGGGAGCTGTTTTTT | CASSASPGRELFF
TRBJ2-1 | - | - | TRBV29-1 | TGCAGCGTTGAAGACCCCTACGGGATTTCCTACAATGAGCAGTTCTTC | CSVEDPYGISYNEQFF
TRBJ1-4 | - | once | TRBV28 | TGTGCCAGCAGTTTTATGGAAAAACTGTTTTTT | CASSFMEKLFF
TRBJ1-6 | - | - | TRBV25-1 | TGTGCCAGCAGCCCCTCGGGGTCGTATAATTCACCCCTCCACTTT | CASSPSGSYNSPLHF
TRBJ2-7 | - | - | TRBV19 | TGTGCCAGTAGACCTTTCCATAACTTACAGGGATCCGAGCAGTACTTC | CASRPFHNLQGSEQYF
TRBJ2-7 | TRBD1 | - | TRBV27 | TGTGCCAGCAGGTCGGACAGGGAAGGTTACGAGCAGTACTTC | CASRSDREGYEQYF
TRBJ2-7 | - | - | TRBV4-3 | TGCGCCAGCAGCCAGGCGGGGCCTCTACAATTCTACGAGCAGTACTTC | CASSQAGPLQFYEQYF
TRBJ2-5 | - | - | TRBV28 | TGTGCCAGCAGTTTTGGTGAGGGGGGGGAGACCCAGTACTTC | CASSFGEGGETQYF
TRBJ2-7 | - | - | TRBV6-5 | TGTGCCAGCAGTTACTCTGGGGGCGGAGGGTACGAGCAGTACTTC | CASSYSGGGGYEQYF
TRBJ2-5 | - | - | TRBV7-9 | TGTGCCAGCAGCTCTCACAGGGTCGGGGGAGAGACCCAGTACTTC | CASSSHRVGGETQYF
TRBJ2-7 | - | - | TRBV19 | TGTGCCCATGGAGGGGAATTACTTTCCTACGAGCAGTACTTC | CAHGGELLSYEQYF
TRBJ2-1 | TRBD2 | - | TRBV27 | TGTGCCAGCAGTCCGTTGACTAGCGGGAGGGCGGCCTACAATGAGCAGTTCTTC | CASSPLTSGRAAYNEQFF
TRBJ1-2 | - | - | TRBV19 | TGTGCCAGTAGTATCCTAAACCCAGGAGGGGTATATGGCTACACCTTC | CASSILNPGGVYGYTF